This T cell receptor beta chain was identified during a study of blood T cell repertoires in COVID-19. Overall study: The United States, Italy and Spain provided the acute and convalescent COVID-19 samples. Sample material is recorded as cDNA or gDNA derived from T cells, B-cell-depleted T cells, or PBMCs.

With V trimmed by 5 bases and J by 0 bases, 3 bases remained unmatched. The CDR3 loop spans 15 amino acids. Per germline, CDR1 SNHLY and CDR2 FYNNEI. In the source study's methods: Estimated nucleated cell counts came from reference gene primer amplification. Sequenced by immunoSEQ multiplex PCR; TCRdb stores in-frame clones only, minus some. The D gene and trimming were derived from the DNA, and the V and J assignments and clone size from that table. This sample has 100,000 or so clones, with 87% found just once. Sequences were obtained from peripheral blood. V is TRBV2 and J is TRBJ2-1; 8 nucleotides agree with TRBD2. The receptor comes from a man in his fifties with active COVID-19. The CDR3 region is CASSLAGSSYNEQFF. The CDR3 DNA reads as TGTGCCAGCAGTTTAGCGGGGAGCTCCTACAATGAGCAGTTCTTC.